The present entry profiles one TCR beta chain with its context. The CDR3 has 14 amino acids. Germline values: CDR1 LGHDT, CDR2 YNNKEL (reference sequence). V lost 3 bases and J 2 bases, leaving 10 bases between the germline ends. This sample is drawn from a study of blood T cell repertoires in COVID-19. In the study overall: Sites across the United States, Italy and Spain contributed samples from acute and convalescent COVID-19. PBMCs, B-cell-depleted T cells, or T cells provided the cDNA or gDNA that made up the material.

Original handling: Amplification with reference gene primers provided the estimates of nucleated cell counts. The table came from immunoSEQ multiplex PCR; TCRdb's copy has only in-frame clones and leaves some out. V and J calls and clone size follow that table, whereas D and trimming were derived from the DNA. The sample yields 75,000 to 100,000 clones, around 75% seen once. The chain joins TRBV3-1 (or the pseudogene TRBV3-2) to TRBJ1-1; D gene unclear. Sample: peripheral blood. The TCR originated in a man between 65 and 79 years old with acute or convalescent COVID-19. The CDR3 sequence: CASSQAGGNTEAFF. The DNA for the CDR3 is TGTGCCAGCAGCCAGGCGGGAGGTAACACTGAAGCTTTCTTT.